Listed below are T cell receptor beta chains from one sample, sequenced in a study of neurological immune-mediated disorders. Via MiXCR, TCRdb re-called the 5' RACE reads, giving one row per CDR3 protein. This table holds fewer than 60,000 distinct CDR3 sequences, less than 15% found once. The material sequenced was PBMCs. The receptors derive from a male donor with HTLV-1-associated myelopathy (HAM/TSP). CDR3s include the opening cysteine and the closing phenylalanine or tryptophan. The D gene is left open where the match is weak. Part of the rows lack a size; the others show once, few, many or a class for expanded clones.

size	J	D	V	CDR3	DNA
many	TRBJ1-1	TRBD1	TRBV7-2	CASKWTGLTEAFF	TGTGCCAGCAAGTGGACAGGGCTCACTGAAGCTTTCTTT
many	TRBJ1-5	.	TRBV20-1	CSARDNDRPNQPQHF	TGCAGTGCTAGAGACAACGACAGGCCAAATCAGCCCCAGCATTTT
many	TRBJ1-2	.	TRBV20-1	CSARPRGANYGYTF	TGCAGTGCTAGGCCCCGGGGCGCTAACTATGGCTACACCTTC
many	TRBJ2-3	TRBD1	TRBV5-1	CASSQGDRGSTDTQYF	TGCGCCAGCAGCCAAGGGGACAGGGGGAGCACAGATACGCAGTATTTT
many	TRBJ1-4	.	TRBV29-1	CSVVEKSGEKLFF	TGCAGCGTTGTAGAAAAATCGGGTGAAAAACTGTTTTTT
.	TRBJ2-5	.	TRBV5-5	CASSLLQGPAQETQYF	TGTGCCAGCAGCTTGTTACAGGGCCCAGCTCAAGAGACCCAGTACTTC
many	TRBJ1-2	.	TRBV7-9	CASSLGRAAYGYTF	TGTGCCAGCAGCTTAGGACGGGCCGCCTATGGCTACACCTTC
many	TRBJ1-3	.	TRBV20-1	CSAEIDSSGNTIYF	TGCAGTGCAGAGATCGACAGCTCTGGAAACACCATATATTTT
many	TRBJ1-3	TRBD1	TRBV5-1	CASSWTGGNTIYF	TGCGCCAGCAGCTGGACAGGTGGAAACACCATATATTTT
many	TRBJ1-2	.	TRBV18	CASSPPSARLVNYGYTF	TGTGCCAGCTCACCACCGAGTGCCCGACTCGTCAACTATGGCTACACCTTC
.	TRBJ1-5	TRBD1	TRBV19	CASSAKSRGTGLGNQPQHF	TGTGCCAGTAGTGCCAAATCCCGAGGGACAGGGTTGGGCAATCAGCCCCAGCATTTT
many	TRBJ2-2	.	TRBV5-1	CASSPSVGSTGELFF	TGCGCCAGCAGCCCGTCCGTCGGCAGCACCGGGGAGCTGTTTTTT
many	TRBJ2-7	.	TRBV5-1	CASSLVPGSGYEQYF	TGCGCCAGCAGCTTGGTACCAGGGTCGGGATACGAGCAGTACTTC
medium-sized	TRBJ2-5	TRBD1	TRBV5-1	CASIPPGQGQETQYF	TGCGCCAGCATTCCTCCGGGACAGGGGCAAGAGACCCAGTACTTC
many	TRBJ2-7	.	TRBV6-5	CASSRRRSSYEQYF	TGTGCCAGCAGCCGACGCCGCAGCTCCTACGAGCAGTACTTC
many	TRBJ2-7	.	TRBV29-1	CSVKTYEQYF	TGCAGCGTCAAGACCTACGAGCAGTACTTC
many	TRBJ2-7	.	TRBV27	CASSPTGPYEQYF	TGTGCCAGCAGTCCCACGGGCCCCTACGAGCAGTACTTC
.	TRBJ2-5	.	TRBV24-1	CATSAQGQETQYF	TGTGCCACCAGTGCGCAGGGCCAAGAGACCCAGTACTTC
.	TRBJ2-5	TRBD1	TRBV5-1	CASSSVPGQGHFGETQYF	TGCGCCAGCAGTTCAGTCCCGGGACAGGGCCATTTTGGAGAGACCCAGTACTTC
many	TRBJ2-3	.	TRBV5-1	CASSLGDRSTDTQYF	TGCGCCAGCAGCTTGGGTGACAGGTCCACAGATACGCAGTATTTT
many	TRBJ1-5	.	TRBV6-2/TRBV6-3	CASSSDSMQPQHF	TGTGCCAGCAGCTCCGACAGTATGCAGCCCCAGCATTTT
.	TRBJ2-7	.	TRBV14	CASSRSVYEQYF	TGTGCCAGCAGCAGATCTGTCTACGAGCAGTACTTC
many	TRBJ2-7	.	TRBV5-1	CASSLAQQGVYEQYF	TGCGCCAGCAGCTTGGCCCAACAGGGAGTCTACGAGCAGTACTTC
.	TRBJ1-1	.	TRBV19	CASSILVRAGTEAFF	TGTGCCAGTAGTATTCTCGTCAGGGCGGGAACTGAAGCTTTCTTT
many	TRBJ2-7	.	TRBV3-1	CASSQDRRYYEQYF	TGTGCCAGCAGCCAAGATCGCCGATACTACGAGCAGTACTTC
many	TRBJ2-1	TRBD1	TRBV20-1	CSARTLRDRRYNEQFF	TGCAGTGCTAGAACGCTCCGGGACAGGAGATACAATGAGCAGTTCTTC
many	TRBJ2-2	.	TRBV7-2	CASSSTGPGELFF	TGTGCCAGCAGCTCCACAGGTCCCGGGGAGCTGTTTTTT